A single sample is the source of the 30 T cell receptor beta chains below, sequenced in a study of spatial heterogeneity in lung cancer. The time point was: sample taken at primary tumor resection. Frozen PBMC, nontumor lung or tumor provided whole RNA, which was sequenced unsorted. TCRdb ran MiXCR on the 5' RACE reads and lists one entry per CDR3 protein. This table holds a few thousand distinct CDR3 sequences, around 17% found once. The source was PBMCs, collected at surgery. The receptors shown here come from a male donor with early-stage non-small cell lung cancer.

This clonotype is medium-sized by share. V usage is TRBV7-9 and J usage is TRBJ1-3; 8 bases are a match to TRBD1. The V gene end was trimmed by 6 bases and the J gene end by 2 bases; junction bases not matched to a gene: 3. The CDR3 loop spans 14 amino acids. Germline CDR1 and CDR2: SEHNR and FQNEAQ (reference sequence). The CDR3 sequence is CASSSDRAGNTIYF. CDR3 sequence (DNA): TGTGCCAGCAGTTCGGACAGGGCTGGAAACACCATATATTTT.

In its sample, this clonotype ranks as medium-sized. V is TRBV11-2 and J is TRBJ2-7; 11 positions agree with TRBD1. J gave up 7 bases and V 5 bases, and 10 bases lay outside the gene matches. CDR1 and CDR2 from the germline V gene are SGHAT and FQNNGV. The CDR3 extends over 15 amino acids. The CDR3 spells CASSHRDRGFSEQYF. DNA of the CDR3: TGTGCCAGCAGCCACCGGGACAGGGGGTTCTCGGAGCAGTACTTC. The full variable domain, completed using reference TRBV11-2 and TRBJ2-7, is EAGVAQSPRYKIIEKRQSVAFWCNPISGHATLYWYQQILGQGPKLLIQFQNNGVVDDSQLPKDRFSAERLKGVDSTLKIQPAKLEDSAVYLCASSHRDRGFSEQYFGPGTRLTVT.

Remarks on this clonotype: Possible read error: a much larger clone is one base away. The gene calls are TRBV2 and TRBJ2-1; D gene unclear. The CDR3 sequence is 11 residues long. The V gene lost 6 bases and the J gene lost 3 bases, with 3 bases spanning the gap. In germline, CDR1 is SNHLY, CDR2 FYNNEI. CDR3 nucleotide sequence: TGTGCCAGCAGGGACTACAATGAGCAGTTCTTC. Its translation is CASRDYNEQFF.

The V gene is TRBV2, the J gene TRBJ2-1; TRBD1 is a possible D gene (6 bases). CDR1 is SNHLY and CDR2 is FYNNEI in the germline V gene. V gave up 4 bases and J gave up 0 bases, with 22 bases separating them. The length of the CDR3 is 19 residues. CDR3 protein: CASSAGTPHPTSSYNEQFF. CDR3 bases: TGTGCCAGCAGTGCCGGGACACCCCACCCCACTAGCTCCTACAATGAGCAGTTCTTC.

This clonotype was detected a few times. The genes are TRBV5-1 and TRBJ1-1; D call uncertain. The CDR3 is 13 residues long. CDR1 SGHRS and CDR2 YFSETQ come from the germline V gene. Trimming cost V 0 bases and J 5 bases, with 8 bases left between them. CDR3: CASSLGAGTEAFF. The DNA for the CDR3 is TGCGCCAGCAGCTTGGGTGCGGGAACTGAAGCTTTCTTT.

The J gene is TRBJ1-3, the V gene TRBV27; no definite D call. The CDR3 is 15 residues long. The germline V and J ends were trimmed by 4 bases and 4 bases, with 14 bases remaining between them. From germline, CDR1 is MNHEY and CDR2 SMNVEV (reference sequence). The CDR3 reads CASSSPRTSGNTIYF. The CDR3 DNA reads TGTGCCAGCAGTTCACCCCGGACGTCCGGAAACACCATATATTTT.

The rearrangement links TRBV7-2 to TRBJ2-1, with 10 bases fitting TRBD2. Germline V gives CDR1 SGHTA, CDR2 FQGNSA. This CDR3 is 16 amino acids long. The V segment lost 3 bases and the J segment 9 bases; nucleotides outside the gene matches: 11. In nucleotides, the CDR3 is TGTGCCAGCAGCTTGATCGAGCTAGCGGGAGCCGGTGAGCAGTTCTTC. Encoded protein: CASSLIELAGAGEQFF.

This clonotype ranks as medium-sized (0.01 to 0.1%). The chain couples TRBV14 to TRBJ2-7; the D is unclear. V lost 4 bases and J lost 0, with 4 bases in between. CDR1 is SGHDN and CDR2 is FVKESK in the germline V gene. The CDR3 length is 12 residues. As DNA, the CDR3 is TGTGCCAGCAGCCCCACCTCCTACGAGCAGTACTTC. Translation gives CASSPTSYEQYF.

This clonotype is termed medium-sized (0.01 to 0.1%). V gene TRBV12-3 or TRBV12-4 combines with J gene TRBJ2-3; D may match TRBD1 or TRBD2 (5 bases each). CDR3 length equals 12 residues. V lost 7 bases and J lost 3, with 8 bases in between. CDR3 region: CASTWGTDTQYF. The DNA for the CDR3 is TGTGCCAGCACATGGGGGACAGATACGCAGTATTTT.

V is TRBV7-9 and J is TRBJ1-4, with D uncertain. This CDR3 region has 14 residues. Trimming removed 5 bases from V and 3 bases from J, with 10 bases in between. Germline V gene sequence: CDR1 SEHNR, CDR2 FQNEAQ (reference sequence). CDR3 amino acids: CASSRVASNEKLFF. CDR3 sequence (DNA): TGTGCCAGCAGCCGGGTTGCCTCTAATGAAAAACTGTTTTTT.

The rearrangement uses TRBV7-2 and TRBJ2-5; D unclear. The germline CDR1 and CDR2 sequences are SGHTA and FQGNSA. V was cut by 6 bases and J by 0 bases, with 5 bases left in between. The CDR3 extends over 12 amino acids. CDR3 in DNA: TGTGCCAGCAGTTTCTACCAAGAGACCCAGTACTTC. Protein product: CASSFYQETQYF.

This clonotype is medium-sized within its sample. This chain connects TRBV7-9 to TRBJ2-1; 7 bases line up with TRBD1. There are 14 residues in the CDR3. The V gene end was trimmed by 10 bases and the J gene end by 10 bases; junction bases not matched to a gene: 16. Germline CDR1 SEHNR, CDR2 FQNEAQ (reference sequence). CDR3: CAIPPGPRGSEQFF. CDR3 bases: TGTGCCATACCGCCGGGACCCAGGGGGAGCGAGCAGTTCTTC.

This clonotype was observed a single time. V gene TRBV4-1 combines with J gene TRBJ1-2; a weak D match, TRBD1 (6 bases). CDR1 and CDR2 (germline): MGHRA, YSYEKL. The CDR3 is made up of 15 amino acids. The ends were cut back, 3 bases at V and 4 bases at J, with 15 bases in the middle. The CDR3 region is CASSHKAGHSYGYTF. CDR3 DNA sequence: TGCGCCAGCAGCCACAAAGCGGGACATTCCTATGGCTACACCTTC.

This clonotype is categorized as medium-sized. The chain carries TRBV9 and TRBJ1-5; no firm D call. The V and J ends lost 0 bases and 6 bases respectively, with 7 bases between them. Germline lookup yields CDR1 SGDLS and CDR2 YYNGEE. The CDR3 sequence is 13 residues long. In DNA, the CDR3 is TGTGCCAGCAGCGTAGATCAAGGTCAGCCCCAGCATTTT. Amino acids: CASSVDQGQPQHF.

In this sample, this clonotype is medium-sized (0.01 to 0.1%). CDR3 residues: CASRRSGGYNEQFF. Written as DNA, the CDR3 is TGTGCCAGTCGTCGCAGCGGGGGGTACAATGAGCAGTTCTTC. This chain links TRBV19 with TRBJ2-1; 9 bases agree with TRBD2. CDR3 length: 14 amino acids. Per the germline V gene, CDR1 is LNHDA and CDR2 is SQIVND (reference sequence). Unmatched junction bases numbered 6, after V lost 8 bases and J lost 4 bases. The full variable domain, its missing parts supplied by reference TRBV19 and TRBJ2-1, is DGGITQSPKYLFRKEGQNVTLSCEQNLNHDAMYWYRQDPGQGLRLIYYSQIVNDFQKGDIAEGYSVSREKKESFPLTVTSAQKNPTAFYLCASRRSGGYNEQFFGPGTRLTVL.

This clonotype has only a few counts. This sequence joins TRBV5-8 and TRBJ2-3, with D perhaps TRBD2 (5 bases). Trimming left V 0 bases short and J 2 bases short, with 10 bases between. This CDR3 is built from 15 residues. The germline gives CDR1 SGHTS, CDR2 YDEGEE. CDR3 amino acids: CASSLVLANTDTQYF. The CDR3 coding sequence is TGTGCCAGCAGCTTGGTTCTAGCAAACACAGATACGCAGTATTTT.

This clonotype was counted at least ten times. The chain has TRBV9 and TRBJ2-5; 9 positions match TRBD2. Trimming cost V 3 bases and J 2 bases; bases outside gene matches: 8. The CDR3 runs to 16 residues. Per the germline V gene, CDR1 is SGDLS and CDR2 is YYNGEE. The CDR3, as DNA: TGTGCCAGCAGCGAAGAACAGGGACTAGCTCAAGAGACCCAGTACTTC. Its translation: CASSEEQGLAQETQYF.

The chain combines TRBV18 with TRBJ2-2; either TRBD1 or TRBD2 may supply D (5 bases each). V was cut by 4 bases and J by 2 bases, with 17 bases left in between. CDR1 is KGHSH and CDR2 is LQKENI in the germline V gene. The CDR3 length is 17 residues. In DNA form, the CDR3 reads TGTGCCAGCTCACACCCCTCCGGGACGGATAACACCGGGGAGCTGTTTTTT. Protein product: CASSHPSGTDNTGELFF.

The chain uses TRBV4-3 and TRBJ2-5; D is undetermined. The CDR3 is 14 residues long. Looked up from germline, CDR1 is LGHNA and CDR2 is YSLEER. Deletions cut 0 bases from V and 5 bases from J, with 10 bases between. In nucleotides, the CDR3 is TGCGCCAGCAGCCAAGAACACCTTCCCGAGACCCAGTACTTC. Amino acid sequence: CASSQEHLPETQYF.

By sample share, this clonotype is medium-sized. The chain couples TRBV5-4 to TRBJ2-7; 7 nucleotides agree with TRBD1. The trim removed 4 bases at V and 2 bases at J, leaving 3 bases unmatched. Germline V CDR1 and CDR2: SGHNT, YYREEE (reference sequence). This CDR3 is built from 13 residues. CDR3 coding DNA: TGTGCCAGCAGCCCGGGACAGACCTACGAGCAGTACTTC. This encodes CASSPGQTYEQYF.

Remarks on this clonotype: This sequence may be a read error, since a much larger clone differs from it by one base. V is TRBV20-1 and J is TRBJ2-2, with D perhaps matching TRBD2 (6 bases). Germline CDR1 and CDR2: DFQATT and SNEGSKA (reference sequence). The CDR3 has 16 amino acids. V lost 0 bases and J lost 3, with 14 bases in between. CDR3 sequence (DNA): TGCAGTGCTAGAGATCTAAGGGAGGAGGACACCGGGGAGCTGTTTTTT. Protein: CSARDLREEDTGELFF.

The J gene is TRBJ2-2, the V gene TRBV5-1, with 8 bases identical to TRBD2. From germline, CDR1 is SGHRS and CDR2 YFSETQ. The CDR3 has 15 residues. The V segment lost 5 bases and the J segment 4 bases; nucleotides outside the gene matches: 7. CDR3 DNA: TGCGCCAGCAGTCCAGCGGGAGTGGGCACCGGGGAGCTGTTTTTT. It encodes CASSPAGVGTGELFF.

This clonotype is medium-sized. This chain joins TRBV3-1 and TRBJ2-5; D not certain. The CDR3 covers 11 residues. Germline V gene lookup returns CDR1 LGHDT and CDR2 YNNKEL (reference sequence). V lost 6 bases to trimming and J lost 2 bases, with 4 bases between them. The CDR3 sequence is CASRGQETQYF. The CDR3 region has the DNA TGTGCCAGCAGGGGACAAGAGACCCAGTACTTC.

In this sample, this clonotype is medium-sized. The gene calls are TRBV3-1 and TRBJ2-3, with a possible D match to TRBD2 (5 bases). Trimming removed 5 bases at V and 2 bases at J, with 11 bases between. Germline CDR1 LGHDT, CDR2 YNNKEL (reference sequence). The CDR3 has 14 residues. The CDR3 nucleotides are TGTGCCAGCAGCGACCCGGGGAACACAGATACGCAGTATTTT. It yields the protein CASSDPGNTDTQYF.

The J gene is TRBJ2-3, the V gene TRBV20-1; 11 nucleotides agree with TRBD1. There are 16 residues in the CDR3. The germline gives CDR1 DFQATT, CDR2 SNEGSKA (reference sequence). Losses at the gene ends were 3 bases for V and 3 bases for J; bases not matched to a gene: 8. CDR3 region: CSASPSGTGGTDTQYF. CDR3 DNA: TGCAGTGCTAGTCCCTCCGGGACAGGGGGTACAGATACGCAGTATTTT.

This clonotype was seen many times. The chain combines TRBV5-1 with TRBJ2-3; D unclear. The V end lost 4 bases, the J end lost 2 bases, and 5 bases lay between the germline ends. Germline lookup yields CDR1 SGHRS and CDR2 YFSETQ. CDR3 length: 12 residues. The CDR3 DNA reads as TGCGCCAGCAGCGCGGACACAGATACGCAGTATTTT. Translation gives CASSADTDTQYF.

This clonotype was observed a handful of times. The rearrangement joins TRBV4-1 to TRBJ2-7, with TRBD1 as a possible D gene (5 bases). Germline assignment: CDR1 MGHRA and CDR2 YSYEKL. This CDR3 comprises 14 residues. Trimming shortened V by 0 bases and J by 1 base, and 7 bases separated the two germline ends. The CDR3 DNA reads TGCGCCAGCAGCCAAGATTCAGGGTCCTACGAGCAGTACTTC. It is translated as CASSQDSGSYEQYF.

By share of the sample, this clonotype is medium-sized. The J gene is TRBJ2-7, the V gene TRBV12-3 or TRBV12-4; unclear D gene. Trimming stripped 3 bases from V and 2 bases from J, with 8 bases between. This CDR3 contains 13 residues. The CDR3 region is CASSFSQAYEQYF. The CDR3 bases are TGTGCCAGCAGTTTTAGTCAGGCCTACGAGCAGTACTTC.

This clonotype was seen a handful of times. The chain carries TRBV4-1 and TRBJ2-1, with TRBD1 matching over 12 bases. There are 15 residues in the CDR3. Germline V gives CDR1 MGHRA, CDR2 YSYEKL. V was clipped by 8 bases and J by 7 bases; unmatched bases: 9. CDR3 amino acids: CASQFGTGGLNEQFF. CDR3 DNA sequence: TGCGCCAGCCAGTTCGGGACAGGGGGCTTGAATGAGCAGTTCTTC.

V usage is TRBV9 and J usage is TRBJ2-1; the D gene is possibly TRBD2 (6 bases). CDR1 SGDLS and CDR2 YYNGEE come from the germline V gene. CDR3 length: 15 amino acids. V was cut by 4 bases and J by 4 bases, with 15 bases left in between. In nucleotides, the CDR3 is TGTGCCAGCAGCCCCGGGACTTCGACTTACAATGAGCAGTTCTTC. Its protein product is CASSPGTSTYNEQFF. Full variable domain (missing parts from reference TRBV9 and TRBJ2-1): DSGVTQTPKHLITATGQRVTLRCSPRSGDLSVYWYQQSLDQGLQFLIQYYNGEERAKGNILERFSAQQFPDLHSELNLSSLELGDSALYFCASSPGTSTYNEQFFGPGTRLTVL.